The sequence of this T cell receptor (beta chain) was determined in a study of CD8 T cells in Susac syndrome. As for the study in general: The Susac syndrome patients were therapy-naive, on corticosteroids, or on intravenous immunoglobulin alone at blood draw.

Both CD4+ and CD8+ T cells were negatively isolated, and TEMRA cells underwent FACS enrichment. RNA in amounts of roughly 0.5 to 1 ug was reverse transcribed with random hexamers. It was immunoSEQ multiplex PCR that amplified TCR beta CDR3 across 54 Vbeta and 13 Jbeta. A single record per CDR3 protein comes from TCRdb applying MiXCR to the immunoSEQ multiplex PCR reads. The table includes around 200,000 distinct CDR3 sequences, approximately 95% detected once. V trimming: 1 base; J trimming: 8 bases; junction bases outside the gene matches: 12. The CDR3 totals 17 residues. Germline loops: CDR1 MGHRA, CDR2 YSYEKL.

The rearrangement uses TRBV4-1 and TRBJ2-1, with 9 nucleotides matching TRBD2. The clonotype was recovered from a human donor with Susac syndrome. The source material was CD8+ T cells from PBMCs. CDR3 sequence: CASSQAALAGVNDEQFF. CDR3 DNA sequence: TGCGCCAGCAGCCAAGCGGCGTTAGCGGGGGTTAACGATGAGCAGTTCTTC.